Below, one T cell receptor (beta chain) is given with its context. TCRdb recomputed calls from the RT-PCR reads with MiXCR, one row per CDR3 protein. Of fewer than 500,000 distinct CDR3 sequences listed, 15% to 20% are singletons. The entry originates in a study of patients and donors after allogeneic stem cell transplantation. Sample: blood, either unsorted or a sorted T cell fraction (not recorded which). This sequence originates from a human donor who was either an allogeneic HSCT recipient or a stem cell or donor lymphocyte infusion donor (not recorded which). It is not recorded whose cells these are; they may come from a transplant donor.

Here the CDR3 reads CASSLKLRGWTEAFF. The CDR3 DNA sequence: TGTGCCAGCAGTTTAAAATTGAGGGGTTGGACTGAAGCTTTCTTT. The chain links TRBV12-3 or TRBV12-4 to TRBJ1-1; tentatively, D is TRBD1 (5 bases). There are 15 residues in the CDR3. V was shortened by 2 bases and J by 5 bases, with 15 bases between the two germline ends.